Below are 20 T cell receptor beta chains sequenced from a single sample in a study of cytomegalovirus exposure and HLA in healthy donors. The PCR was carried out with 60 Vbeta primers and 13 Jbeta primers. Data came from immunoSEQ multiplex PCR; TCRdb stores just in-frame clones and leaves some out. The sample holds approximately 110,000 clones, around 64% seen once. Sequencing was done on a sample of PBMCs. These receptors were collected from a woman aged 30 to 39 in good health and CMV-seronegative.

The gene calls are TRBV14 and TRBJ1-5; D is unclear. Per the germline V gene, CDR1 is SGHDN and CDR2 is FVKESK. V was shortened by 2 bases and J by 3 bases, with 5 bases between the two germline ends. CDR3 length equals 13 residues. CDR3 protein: CASSQQINQPQHF. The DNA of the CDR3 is TGTGCCAGCAGCCAACAGATCAATCAGCCCCAGCATTTT.

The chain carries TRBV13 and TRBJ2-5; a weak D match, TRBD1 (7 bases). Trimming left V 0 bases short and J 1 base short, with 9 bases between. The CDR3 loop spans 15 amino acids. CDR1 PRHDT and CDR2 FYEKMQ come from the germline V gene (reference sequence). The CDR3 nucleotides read TGTGCCAGCAGCTTAGGGCAGGGGGGCCAAGAGACCCAGTACTTC. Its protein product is CASSLGQGGQETQYF.

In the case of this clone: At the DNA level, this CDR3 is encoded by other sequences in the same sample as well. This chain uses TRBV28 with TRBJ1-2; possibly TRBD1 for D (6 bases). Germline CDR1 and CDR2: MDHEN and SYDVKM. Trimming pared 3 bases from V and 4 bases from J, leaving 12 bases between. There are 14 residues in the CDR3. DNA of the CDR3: TGTGCCAGCAGTTTTGGGGGGGGCAGCTATGGCTACACCTTC. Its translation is CASSFGGGSYGYTF.

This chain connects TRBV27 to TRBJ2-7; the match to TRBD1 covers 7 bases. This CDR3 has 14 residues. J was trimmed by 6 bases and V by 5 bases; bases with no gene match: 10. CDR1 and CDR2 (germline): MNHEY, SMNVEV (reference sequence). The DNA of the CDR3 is TGTGCCAGCAGTCCCCGACAGGGCCCCAGCGAGCAGTACTTC. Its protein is CASSPRQGPSEQYF.

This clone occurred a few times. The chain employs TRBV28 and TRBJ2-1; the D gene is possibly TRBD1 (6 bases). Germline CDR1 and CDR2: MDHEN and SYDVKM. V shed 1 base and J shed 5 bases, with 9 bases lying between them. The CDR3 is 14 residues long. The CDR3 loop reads CASSLSGHNNEQFF. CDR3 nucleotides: TGTGCCAGCAGTTTATCGGGACACAACAATGAGCAGTTCTTC.

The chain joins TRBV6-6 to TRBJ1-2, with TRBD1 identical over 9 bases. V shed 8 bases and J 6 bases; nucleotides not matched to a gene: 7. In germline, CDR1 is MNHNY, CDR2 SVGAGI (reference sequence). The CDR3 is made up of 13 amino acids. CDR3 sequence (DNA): TGTGCCAGCCAACCGGGACAGGGCCATGGCTACACCTTC. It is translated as CASQPGQGHGYTF.

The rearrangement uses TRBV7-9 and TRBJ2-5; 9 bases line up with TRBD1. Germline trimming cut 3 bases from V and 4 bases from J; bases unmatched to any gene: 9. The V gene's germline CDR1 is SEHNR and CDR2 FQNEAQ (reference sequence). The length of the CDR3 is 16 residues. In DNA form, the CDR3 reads TGTGCCAGCAGCTTGGTAGGACAGGGGTTTCGAGAGACCCAGTACTTC. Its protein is CASSLVGQGFRETQYF.

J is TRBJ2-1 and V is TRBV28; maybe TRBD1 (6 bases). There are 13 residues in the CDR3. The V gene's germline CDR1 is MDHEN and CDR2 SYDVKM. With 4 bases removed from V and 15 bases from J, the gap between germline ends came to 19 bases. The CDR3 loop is CASSSPAGTSRFF. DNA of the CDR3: TGTGCCAGCAGTTCGCCTGCTGGGACATCTCGGTTCTTC.

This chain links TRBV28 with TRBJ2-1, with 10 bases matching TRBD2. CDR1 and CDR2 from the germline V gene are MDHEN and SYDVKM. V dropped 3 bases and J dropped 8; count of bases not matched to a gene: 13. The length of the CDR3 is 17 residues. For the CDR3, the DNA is TGTGCCAGCAGTTTCCAGATTCTAGCGGGAGATCCGGATGAGCAGTTCTTC. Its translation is CASSFQILAGDPDEQFF.

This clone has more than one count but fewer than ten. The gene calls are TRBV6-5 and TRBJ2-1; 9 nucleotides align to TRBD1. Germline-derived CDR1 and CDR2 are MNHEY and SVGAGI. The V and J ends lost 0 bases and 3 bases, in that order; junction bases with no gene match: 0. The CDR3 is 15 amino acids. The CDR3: CASSYSTGGYNEQFF. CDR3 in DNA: TGTGCCAGCAGTTACTCGACAGGGGGCTACAATGAGCAGTTCTTC.

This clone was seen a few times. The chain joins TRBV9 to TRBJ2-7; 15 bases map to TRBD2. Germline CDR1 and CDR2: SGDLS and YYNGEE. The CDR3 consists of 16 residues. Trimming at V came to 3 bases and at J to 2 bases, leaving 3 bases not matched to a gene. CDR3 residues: CASSGGTSGRPYEQYF. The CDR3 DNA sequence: TGTGCCAGCAGCGGCGGGACTAGCGGGAGGCCCTACGAGCAGTACTTC. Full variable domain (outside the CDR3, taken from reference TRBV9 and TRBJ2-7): DSGVTQTPKHLITATGQRVTLRCSPRSGDLSVYWYQQSLDQGLQFLIQYYNGEERAKGNILERFSAQQFPDLHSELNLSSLELGDSALYFCASSGGTSGRPYEQYFGPGTRLTVT.

The CDR3 here is CASSPRGQGVYGYTF. The CDR3 DNA reads TGTGCCAGCTCACCACGTGGACAGGGTGTCTATGGCTACACCTTC. The rearrangement links TRBV18 to TRBJ1-2; 8 nucleotides agree with TRBD1. Unmatched junction bases numbered 5, after V lost 1 base and J lost 4 bases. There are 15 residues in the CDR3. CDR1 and CDR2 (germline): KGHSH, LQKENI.

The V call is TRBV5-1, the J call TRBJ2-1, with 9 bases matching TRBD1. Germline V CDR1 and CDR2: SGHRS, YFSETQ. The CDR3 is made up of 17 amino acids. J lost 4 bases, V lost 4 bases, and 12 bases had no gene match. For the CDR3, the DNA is TGCGCCAGCAGCCTGGCGACAGGGGGTAAAGGATACAATGAGCAGTTCTTC. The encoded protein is CASSLATGGKGYNEQFF. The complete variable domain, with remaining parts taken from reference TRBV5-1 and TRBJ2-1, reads KAGVTQTPRYLIKTRGQQVTLSCSPISGHRSVSWYQQTPGQGLQFLFEYFSETQRNKGNFPGRFSGRQFSNSRSEMNVSTLELGDSALYLCASSLATGGKGYNEQFFGPGTRLTVL.

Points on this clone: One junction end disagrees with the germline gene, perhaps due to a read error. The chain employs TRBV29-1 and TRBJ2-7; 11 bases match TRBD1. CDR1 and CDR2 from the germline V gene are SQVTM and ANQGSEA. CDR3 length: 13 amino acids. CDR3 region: CSVEGQGAYEQYF. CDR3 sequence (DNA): TGCAGCGTAGAAGGACAGGGGGCGTACGAGCAGTACTTC.

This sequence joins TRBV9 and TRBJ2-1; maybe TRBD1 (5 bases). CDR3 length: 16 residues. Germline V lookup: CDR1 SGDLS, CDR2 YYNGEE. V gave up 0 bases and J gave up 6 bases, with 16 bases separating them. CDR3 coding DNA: TGTGCCAGCAGCGTAGAAGAACCTAAGGGGTCCAATGAGCAGTTCTTC. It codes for CASSVEEPKGSNEQFF.

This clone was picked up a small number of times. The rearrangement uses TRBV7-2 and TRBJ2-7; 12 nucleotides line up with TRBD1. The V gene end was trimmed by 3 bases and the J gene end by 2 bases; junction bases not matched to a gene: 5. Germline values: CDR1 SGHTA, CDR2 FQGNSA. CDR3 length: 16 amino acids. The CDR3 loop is CASSLDRDRGPYEQYF. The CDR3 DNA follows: TGTGCCAGCAGCTTGGACCGGGACAGGGGGCCCTACGAGCAGTACTTC.

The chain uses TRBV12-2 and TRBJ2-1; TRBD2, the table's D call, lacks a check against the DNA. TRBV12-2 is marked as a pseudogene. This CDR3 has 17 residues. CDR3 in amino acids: CASRLVRFGSSYNEQFF. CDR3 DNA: TGTGCAAGTCGCTTAGTTCGATTTGGGAGCTCCTACAATGAGCAGTTCTTC.

DNA of the CDR3: TGCGCCAGCAGTGACCCCGGACAGAGCTCCTACAATGAGCAGTTCTTC. Amino acid sequence: CASSDPGQSSYNEQFF. The V and J genes are TRBV10-2 and TRBJ2-1, with D possibly matching TRBD1 (6 bases). The length of the CDR3 is 16 residues. Germline-derived CDR1 and CDR2 are WSHSY and SAAADI. Deletions cut 3 bases from V and 0 bases from J, with 12 bases between.

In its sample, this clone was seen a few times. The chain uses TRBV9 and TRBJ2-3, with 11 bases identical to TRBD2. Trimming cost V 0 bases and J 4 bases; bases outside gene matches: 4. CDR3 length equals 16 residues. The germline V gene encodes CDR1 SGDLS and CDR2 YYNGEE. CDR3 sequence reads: CASSVEATSGADTQYF. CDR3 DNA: TGTGCCAGCAGCGTAGAGGCGACTAGCGGGGCAGATACGCAGTATTTT.

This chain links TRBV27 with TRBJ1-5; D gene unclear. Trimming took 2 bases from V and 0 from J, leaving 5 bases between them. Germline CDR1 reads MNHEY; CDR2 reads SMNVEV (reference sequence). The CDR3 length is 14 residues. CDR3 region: CASSLERSNQPQHF. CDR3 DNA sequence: TGTGCCAGCAGTTTAGAGCGTAGCAATCAGCCCCAGCATTTT.